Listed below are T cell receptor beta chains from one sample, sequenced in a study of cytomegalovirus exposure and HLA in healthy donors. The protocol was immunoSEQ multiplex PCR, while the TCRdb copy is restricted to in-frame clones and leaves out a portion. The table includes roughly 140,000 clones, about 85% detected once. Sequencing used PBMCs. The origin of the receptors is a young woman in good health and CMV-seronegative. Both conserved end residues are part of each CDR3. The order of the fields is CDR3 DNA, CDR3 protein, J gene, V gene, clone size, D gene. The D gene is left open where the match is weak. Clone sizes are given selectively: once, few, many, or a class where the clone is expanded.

DNA: TGTGCCAGCAGCTCACCCCGAGCTAGCGGGGCTCATGAGCAGTTCTTC
CDR3: CASSSPRASGAHEQFF
J: TRBJ2-1
V: TRBV7-2
size: NA
D: TRBD2

DNA: TGTGCCAGCAGCCTGGGACAGGGGATTAACTATGGCTACACCTTC
CDR3: CASSLGQGINYGYTF
J: TRBJ1-2
V: TRBV5-4
size: NA
D: TRBD1

DNA: TGTGCCAGCAGTCTCCCCAAGGCAGGGCACACCGGGGAGCTGTTTTTT
CDR3: CASSLPKAGHTGELFF
J: TRBJ2-2
V: TRBV28
size: few
D: NA

DNA: TGTGCCAGCAGCGTAGACTTTGGAGGGACTGGGGAGACCCAGTACTTC
CDR3: CASSVDFGGTGETQYF
J: TRBJ2-5
V: TRBV9
size: NA
D: NA

DNA: TGCGCCAGCAGCTTGGGGGGGTGGTCGGACAGGGATAGCGAGCAGTACTTC
CDR3: CASSLGGWSDRDSEQYF
J: TRBJ2-7
V: TRBV5-1
size: NA
D: TRBD1

DNA: TGTGCCAGCAGTGAAGAGGGAGGCGGGGGGGCCTACGAGCAGTACTTC
CDR3: CASSEEGGGGAYEQYF
J: TRBJ2-7
V: TRBV6-1
size: few
D: TRBD2

DNA: TGCGCCAGCAGCCCCTTAGCGGAATCCTACAATGAGCAGTTCTTC
CDR3: CASSPLAESYNEQFF
J: TRBJ2-1
V: TRBV5-1
size: NA
D: NA

DNA: TGTGCCAGCAGCTACCCAGGGTTTAACTATGGCTACACCTTC
CDR3: CASSYPGFNYGYTF
J: TRBJ1-2
V: TRBV7-9
size: NA
D: NA

DNA: TGTGCCAGCAGCTTTATGGGGGGACAGGAATCTACCTACGAGCAGTACTTC
CDR3: CASSFMGGQESTYEQYF
J: TRBJ2-7
V: TRBV7-3
size: NA
D: TRBD1

DNA: TGTGCCACCAGCAGAGATGTCATGCAGACCTCGGGGAGCCAGCCCCAGCATTTT
CDR3: CATSRDVMQTSGSQPQHF
J: TRBJ1-5
V: TRBV15
size: NA
D: NA

DNA: TGTGCCAGTAGTCGACTAGCGGGGAATACAGATACGCAGTATTTT
CDR3: CASSRLAGNTDTQYF
J: TRBJ2-3
V: TRBV19
size: NA
D: TRBD2